Below are 17 T cell receptor beta chains sequenced from a single sample in a study of cytomegalovirus exposure and HLA in healthy donors. The PCR used 60 Vbeta and 13 Jbeta primers. Libraries were prepared by immunoSEQ multiplex PCR; TCRdb keeps only in-frame clonotypes and omits some of them. The table shows more than 150,000 clones, with 75% occurring only once. The sequencing sample was made of PBMCs. These receptors were obtained from a woman in her thirties or forties in good health and CMV-seropositive.

This clone showed up just a few times. The chain combines TRBV29-1 with TRBJ2-1, with D unclear. Germline V gives CDR1 SQVTM, CDR2 ANQGSEA. The V gene lost 3 bases and the J gene lost 6 bases, with 12 bases spanning the gap. CDR3 size: 13 residues. The CDR3: CSVDSMLGNEQFF. In DNA, the CDR3 is TGCAGCGTTGACTCGATGCTAGGCAATGAGCAGTTCTTC.

The chain recombines TRBV2 with TRBJ1-6; D uncertain. The CDR3 sequence is 15 residues long. Deletions cut 3 bases from V and 2 bases from J, with 8 bases between. CDR1 is SNHLY and CDR2 is FYNNEI in the germline V gene. CDR3 nucleotide sequence: TGTGCCAGCAGTGACTCGGGAACCTATAATTCACCCCTCCACTTT. Translating it yields CASSDSGTYNSPLHF. The full variable domain, with the rest looked up from reference TRBV2 and TRBJ1-6, is EPEVTQTPSHQVTQMGQEVILRCVPISNHLYFYWYRQILGQKVEFLVSFYNNEISEKSEIFDDQFSVERPDGSNFTLKIRSTKLEDSAMYFCASSDSGTYNSPLHFGNGTRLTVT.

This chain links TRBV11-2 with TRBJ1-1; 9 bases agree with TRBD1. The CDR3 spans 16 residues. CDR1 is SGHAT and CDR2 is FQNNGV in the germline V gene. With V trimmed by 8 bases and J by 1 base, 11 bases remained unmatched. CDR3 residues: CASGRRGQGRNTEAFF. CDR3 DNA sequence: TGTGCCAGCGGGAGACGCGGACAGGGGCGGAACACTGAAGCTTTCTTT.

CDR3 sequence (DNA): TGTGCCAGCAGCTTAACCGACAGGCTTCATCGTGGCTACACCTTC. This codes for CASSLTDRLHRGYTF. This sequence joins TRBV7-8 and TRBJ1-2; the D gene is possibly TRBD1 (6 bases). V gave up 2 bases and J gave up 7 bases, with 17 bases separating them. The CDR3 sequence is 15 residues long. Germline V gene data show CDR1 as SGHVS and CDR2 as FQNEAQ.

The rearrangement uses TRBV5-1 and TRBJ1-2; a possible D gene is TRBD1 (5 bases). Germline CDR1 SGHRS, CDR2 YFSETQ. The CDR3 runs 14 residues. Trimming cost V 4 bases and J 9 bases, with 19 bases left between them. CDR3 nucleotides: TGCGCCAGCAGCCCCGACGTCCGGCGGGGGAGCTACACCTTC. Translation: CASSPDVRRGSYTF.

The sample holds one count of this clone. The J gene is TRBJ2-7, the V gene TRBV5-1, with 11 positions matching TRBD1. The J segment lost 6 bases and the V segment lost 5 bases, leaving 4 bases of the junction unmatched. Germline loops: CDR1 SGHRS, CDR2 YFSETQ. The CDR3 extends over 13 amino acids. The CDR3 is CASSTDRGREQYF. The CDR3 region has the DNA TGCGCCAGCAGTACGGACAGGGGGCGCGAGCAGTACTTC.

This clone was found a few times. This chain joins TRBV2 and TRBJ1-2; 7 bases agree with TRBD1. The CDR3 loop spans 13 amino acids. Germline V gives CDR1 SNHLY, CDR2 FYNNEI. The ends lost 6 bases at V and 2 bases at J; junction bases unmatched: 3. The CDR3 region is CASSRDSNYGYTF. CDR3 coding DNA: TGTGCCAGCAGCCGGGACAGCAACTATGGCTACACCTTC.

The CDR3 DNA is TGCGCCAGCAGTACCAATGGACTAGCGGCATCCTACGAGCAGTACTTC. It codes for CASSTNGLAASYEQYF. This chain connects TRBV10-1 to TRBJ2-7; TRBD2 agrees at 10 bases. V gave up 5 bases and J gave up 1 base; unmatched junction bases: 8. This CDR3 is 16 amino acids long. Germline assignment: CDR1 WNHNN and CDR2 SYGVQD (reference sequence).

The chain couples TRBV5-5 to TRBJ2-2; 9 nucleotides agree with TRBD1. The CDR3 is 16 residues long. The germline V gene has CDR1 SGHKS and CDR2 YYEKEE (reference sequence). The J segment lost 4 bases and the V segment lost 1 base, leaving 5 bases of the junction unmatched. The CDR3 protein is CASSLRGQGSTGELFF. The CDR3 DNA sequence: TGTGCCAGCAGCTTGAGGGGACAGGGCTCCACCGGGGAGCTGTTTTTT.

The chain recombines TRBV15 with TRBJ2-5; D gene uncertain. Per germline, CDR1 LNHNV and CDR2 YYDKDF (reference sequence). V was pared by 1 base and J by 5 bases, with 5 bases between. The length of the CDR3 is 12 residues. DNA for the CDR3: TGTGCCACCAGCAGAGGCCGGGAGACCCAGTACTTC. The encoded protein is CATSRGRETQYF. Supplemented by reference TRBV15 and TRBJ2-5, the full variable domain reads DAMVIQNPRYQVTQFGKPVTLSCSQTLNHNVMYWYQQKSSQAPKLLFHYYDKDFNNEADTPDNFQSRRPNTSFCFLDIRSPGLGDTAMYLCATSRGRETQYFGPGTRLLVL.

This clone was seen only once. V and J are TRBV19 and TRBJ2-3, with 9 bases aligning to TRBD1. The CDR3 covers 16 residues. CDR1 and CDR2 from the germline V gene are LNHDA and SQIVND (reference sequence). J gave up 1 base and V 5 bases, and 7 bases lay outside the gene matches. The CDR3 region is CASSQGWDRGTDTQYF. The CDR3 nucleotides are TGTGCCAGTAGTCAAGGTTGGGACAGGGGCACAGATACGCAGTATTTT. Complete variable domain (other parts from reference TRBV19 and TRBJ2-3): DGGITQSPKYLFRKEGQNVTLSCEQNLNHDAMYWYRQDPGQGLRLIYYSQIVNDFQKGDIAEGYSVSREKKESFPLTVTSAQKNPTAFYLCASSQGWDRGTDTQYFGPGTRLTVL.

The chain combines TRBV5-1 with TRBJ1-2; 9 nucleotides agree with TRBD1. The junction had 8 bases not matched to a gene; V was cut back by 4 bases and J by 4 bases. Looked up from germline, CDR1 is SGHRS and CDR2 is YFSETQ. This CDR3 comprises 15 residues. The CDR3 nucleotides are TGCGCCAGCAGCGTGGACAGGGGTGTCTCCTATGGCTACACCTTC. This encodes CASSVDRGVSYGYTF.

The chain combines TRBV6-1 with TRBJ2-1; 14 nucleotides agree with TRBD2. The germline V gene has CDR1 MNHNS and CDR2 SASEGT. This CDR3 contains 15 residues. The trim removed 6 bases at V and 10 bases at J, leaving 8 bases unmatched. In nucleotides, the CDR3 is TGTGCCAGCAGGGGACTAGCGGGAGCTTTCGGGGAGCAGTTCTTC. It yields the protein CASRGLAGAFGEQFF.

The chain combines TRBV14 with TRBJ2-7, with D possibly matching TRBD2 (7 bases). Germline values: CDR1 SGHDN, CDR2 FVKESK. The CDR3 covers 15 residues. V shed 4 bases and J shed 0 bases, with 13 bases lying between them. The CDR3 sequence: CASSRGGGGSYEQYF. CDR3 in DNA: TGTGCCAGCAGCCGAGGGGGAGGGGGCTCCTACGAGCAGTACTTC.

The chain joins TRBV5-1 to TRBJ1-1; D gene ambiguous. Germline lookup yields CDR1 SGHRS and CDR2 YFSETQ. V was trimmed by 7 bases and J by 1 base, leaving 14 bases between them. The length of the CDR3 is 14 residues. For the CDR3, the DNA is TGCGCCAGCTCATTAGGAGGGTCGAACACTGAAGCTTTCTTT. Translated: CASSLGGSNTEAFF.

V usage is TRBV9 and J usage is TRBJ1-1, with D unresolved. V was trimmed by 3 bases and J by 5 bases, leaving 8 bases between them. CDR3 length: 12 residues. Germline assignment: CDR1 SGDLS and CDR2 YYNGEE. DNA of the CDR3: TGTGCCAGCAGCGCCTTGACAACTGAAGCTTTCTTT. It specifies CASSALTTEAFF.

The chain carries TRBV4-1 and TRBJ1-5, with D unclear. Germline assignment: CDR1 MGHRA and CDR2 YSYEKL. The CDR3 covers 17 residues. Deletions cut 0 bases from V and 2 bases from J, with 14 bases between. This chain's CDR3 is CASSQDNAGYGNQPQHF. CDR3 DNA sequence: TGCGCCAGCAGCCAAGATAACGCAGGTTACGGCAATCAGCCCCAGCATTTT.